This T cell receptor (beta chain) was sequenced during a study of T-cell memory formation after mild COVID-19. Germline assignment: CDR1 SGHTA and CDR2 FQGNSA. The CDR3 has 15 residues. The V gene end was trimmed by 5 bases and the J gene end by 2 bases; junction bases not matched to a gene: 9. MiXCR, applied by TCRdb to the 5' RACE reads, yields one record per CDR3 protein. The sample holds about 400,000 distinct CDR3 sequences, 20% to 25% seen once. This clonotype was seen a handful of times. This sequence was found in an adult woman who had mild COVID-19 (a few samples of this study predate the infection). Cell type and time point are not known. Sequencing input: PBMCs or a T cell subset sorted from them (not recorded which). This chain links TRBV7-2 with TRBJ2-7; 7 bases align to TRBD2. In DNA, the CDR3 is TGTGCCAGCAGCCCGCTGGGAGCGGGGCCCTACGAGCAGTACTTC. It specifies CASSPLGAGPYEQYF.